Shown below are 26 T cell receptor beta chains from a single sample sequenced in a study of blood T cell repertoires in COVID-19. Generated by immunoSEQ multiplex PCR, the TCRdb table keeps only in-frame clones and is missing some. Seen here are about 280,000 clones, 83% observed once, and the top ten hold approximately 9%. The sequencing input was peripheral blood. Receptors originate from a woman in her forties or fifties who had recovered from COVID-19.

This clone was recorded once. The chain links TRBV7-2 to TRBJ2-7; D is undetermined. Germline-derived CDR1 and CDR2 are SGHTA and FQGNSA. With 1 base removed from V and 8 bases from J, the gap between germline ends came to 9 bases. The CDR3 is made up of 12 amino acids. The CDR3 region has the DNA TGTGCCAGCAGCTTAGATGCGACAAAGCAGTACTTC. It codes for CASSLDATKQYF.

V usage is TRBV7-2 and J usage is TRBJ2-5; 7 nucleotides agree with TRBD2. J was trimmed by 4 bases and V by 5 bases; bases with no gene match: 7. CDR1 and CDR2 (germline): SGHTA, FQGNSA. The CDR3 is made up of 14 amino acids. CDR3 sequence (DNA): TGTGCCAGCAGCCCAGGACTAGTCTCAGAGACCCAGTACTTC. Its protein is CASSPGLVSETQYF.

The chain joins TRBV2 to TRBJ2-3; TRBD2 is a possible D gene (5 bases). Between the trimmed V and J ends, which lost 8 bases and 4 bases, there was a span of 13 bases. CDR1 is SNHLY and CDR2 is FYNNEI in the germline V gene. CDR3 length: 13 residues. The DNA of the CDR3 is TGTGCCAGCCTAAAGCTCGGGGCAGATACGCAGTATTTT. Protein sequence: CASLKLGADTQYF. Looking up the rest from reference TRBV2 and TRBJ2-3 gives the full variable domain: EPEVTQTPSHQVTQMGQEVILRCVPISNHLYFYWYRQILGQKVEFLVSFYNNEISEKSEIFDDQFSVERPDGSNFTLKIRSTKLEDSAMYFCASLKLGADTQYFGPGTRLTVL.

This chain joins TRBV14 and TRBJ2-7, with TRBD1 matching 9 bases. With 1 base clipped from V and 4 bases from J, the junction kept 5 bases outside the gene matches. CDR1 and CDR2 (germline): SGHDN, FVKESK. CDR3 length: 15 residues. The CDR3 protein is CASSQGRTGVYEQYF. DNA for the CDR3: TGTGCCAGCAGCCAAGGGCGGACAGGGGTATACGAGCAGTACTTC.

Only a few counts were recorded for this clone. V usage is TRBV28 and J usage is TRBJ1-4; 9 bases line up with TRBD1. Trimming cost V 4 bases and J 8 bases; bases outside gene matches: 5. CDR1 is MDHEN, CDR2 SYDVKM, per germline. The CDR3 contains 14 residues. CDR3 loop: CASSSPGQGEKLFF. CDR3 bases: TGTGCCAGCAGTTCACCGGGACAGGGAGAAAAACTGTTTTTT.

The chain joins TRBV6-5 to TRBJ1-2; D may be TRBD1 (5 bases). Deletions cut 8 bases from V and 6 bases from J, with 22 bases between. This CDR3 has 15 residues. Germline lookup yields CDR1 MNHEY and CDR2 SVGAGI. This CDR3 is CASGTLLRMRDGYTF. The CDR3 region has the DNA TGTGCCAGCGGGACTCTGCTCCGCATGAGGGATGGCTACACCTTC.

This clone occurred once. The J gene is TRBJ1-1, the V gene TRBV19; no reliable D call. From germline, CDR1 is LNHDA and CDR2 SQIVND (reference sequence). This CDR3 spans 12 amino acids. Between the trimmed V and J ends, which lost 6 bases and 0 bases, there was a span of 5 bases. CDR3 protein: CASSSVNTEAFF. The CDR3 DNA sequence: TGTGCCAGTAGCTCCGTGAACACTGAAGCTTTCTTT. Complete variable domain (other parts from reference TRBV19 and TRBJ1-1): DGGITQSPKYLFRKEGQNVTLSCEQNLNHDAMYWYRQDPGQGLRLIYYSQIVNDFQKGDIAEGYSVSREKKESFPLTVTSAQKNPTAFYLCASSSVNTEAFFGQGTRLTVV.

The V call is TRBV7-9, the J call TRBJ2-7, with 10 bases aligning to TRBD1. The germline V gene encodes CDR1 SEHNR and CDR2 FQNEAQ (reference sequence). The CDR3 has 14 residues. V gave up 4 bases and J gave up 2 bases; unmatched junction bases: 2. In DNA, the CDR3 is TGTGCCAGCAGCTCGGGACAGGGGACCTACGAGCAGTACTTC. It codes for CASSSGQGTYEQYF.

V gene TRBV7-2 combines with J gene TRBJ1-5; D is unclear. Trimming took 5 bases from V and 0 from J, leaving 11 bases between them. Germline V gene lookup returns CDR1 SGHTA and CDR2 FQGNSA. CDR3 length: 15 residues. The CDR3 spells CASSLRHVSNQPQHF. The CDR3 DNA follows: TGTGCCAGCAGCCTTCGACACGTTAGCAATCAGCCCCAGCATTTT.

The CDR3 nucleotides are TGTGCCAGTAGTATATATTTTGGGACAGGGTCTTACGAGCAGTACTTC. Encoded protein: CASSIYFGTGSYEQYF. The chain links TRBV19 to TRBJ2-7; 9 nucleotides line up with TRBD1. Germline-derived CDR1 and CDR2 are LNHDA and SQIVND (reference sequence). Unmatched junction bases numbered 9, after V lost 2 bases and J lost 4 bases. This CDR3 is 16 amino acids long.

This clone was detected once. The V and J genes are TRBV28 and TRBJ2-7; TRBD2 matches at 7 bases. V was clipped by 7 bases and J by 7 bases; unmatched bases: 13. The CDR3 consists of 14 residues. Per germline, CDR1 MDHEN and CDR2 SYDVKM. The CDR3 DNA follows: TGTGCCAGCACAATCGCTGGGAGGGTGAGGGAGCAGTACTTC. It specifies CASTIAGRVREQYF.

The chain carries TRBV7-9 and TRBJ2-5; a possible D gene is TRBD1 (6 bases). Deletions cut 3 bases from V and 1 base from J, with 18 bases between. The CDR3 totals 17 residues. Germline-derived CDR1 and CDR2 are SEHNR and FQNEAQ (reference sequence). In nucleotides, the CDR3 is TGTGCCAGCAGCTTCGGTGGATCGGGACATTCCCAAGAGACCCAGTACTTC. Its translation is CASSFGGSGHSQETQYF.

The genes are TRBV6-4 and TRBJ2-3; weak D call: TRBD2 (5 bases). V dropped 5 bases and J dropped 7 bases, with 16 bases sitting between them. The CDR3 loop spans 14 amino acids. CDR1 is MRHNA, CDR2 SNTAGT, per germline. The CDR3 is CASSFQADSHTQYF. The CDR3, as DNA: TGTGCCAGCAGTTTTCAAGCGGACTCTCATACGCAGTATTTT.

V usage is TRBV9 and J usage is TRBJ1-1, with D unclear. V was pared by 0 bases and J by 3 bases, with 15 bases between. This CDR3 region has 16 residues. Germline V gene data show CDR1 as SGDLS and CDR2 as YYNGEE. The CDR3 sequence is CASSVGRVKADTEAFF. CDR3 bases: TGTGCCAGCAGCGTAGGTCGGGTAAAGGCGGACACTGAAGCTTTCTTT.

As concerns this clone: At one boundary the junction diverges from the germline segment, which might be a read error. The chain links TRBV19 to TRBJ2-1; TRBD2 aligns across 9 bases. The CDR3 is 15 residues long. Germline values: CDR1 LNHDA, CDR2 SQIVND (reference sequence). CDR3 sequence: CARSIGTGAGGEQFF. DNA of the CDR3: TGTGCCAGAAGTATTGGGACCGGGGCGGGGGGGGAGCAGTTCTTC.

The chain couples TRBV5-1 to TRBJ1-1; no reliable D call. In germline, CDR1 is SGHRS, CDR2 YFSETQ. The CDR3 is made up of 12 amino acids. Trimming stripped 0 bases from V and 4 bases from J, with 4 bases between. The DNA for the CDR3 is TGCGCCAGCAGCTTGGTGGCCACTGAAGCTTTCTTT. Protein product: CASSLVATEAFF.

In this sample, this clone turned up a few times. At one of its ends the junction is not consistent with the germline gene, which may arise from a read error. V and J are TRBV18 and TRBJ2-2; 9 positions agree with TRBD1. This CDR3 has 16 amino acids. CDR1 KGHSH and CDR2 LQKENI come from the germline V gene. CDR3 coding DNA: TGTGCCAGCTCGCCACAGGGGGCTTGGAACACCGGGGAGCTGTTTTTT. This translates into CASSPQGAWNTGELFF.

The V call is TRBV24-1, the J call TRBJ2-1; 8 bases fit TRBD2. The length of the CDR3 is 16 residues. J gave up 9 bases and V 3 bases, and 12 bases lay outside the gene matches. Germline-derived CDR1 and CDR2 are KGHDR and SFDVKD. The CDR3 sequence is CATSDLGTSGVVEQFF. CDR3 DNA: TGTGCCACCAGTGATCTCGGGACTAGTGGAGTAGTTGAGCAGTTCTTC.

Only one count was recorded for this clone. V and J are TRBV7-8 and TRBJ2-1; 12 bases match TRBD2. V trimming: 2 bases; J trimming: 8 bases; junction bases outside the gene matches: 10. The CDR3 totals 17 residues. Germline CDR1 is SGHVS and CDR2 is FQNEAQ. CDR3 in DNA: TGTGCCAGCAGCTTACCCCTAGCGGGGGGGCTGGATGATGAGCAGTTCTTC. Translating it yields CASSLPLAGGLDDEQFF.

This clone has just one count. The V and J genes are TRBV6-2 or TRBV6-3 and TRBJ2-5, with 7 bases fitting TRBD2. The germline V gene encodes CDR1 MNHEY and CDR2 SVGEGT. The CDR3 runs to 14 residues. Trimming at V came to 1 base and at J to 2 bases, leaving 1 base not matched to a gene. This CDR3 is CASSYFGRQETQYF. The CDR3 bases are TGTGCCAGCAGTTACTTCGGGAGGCAAGAGACCCAGTACTTC.

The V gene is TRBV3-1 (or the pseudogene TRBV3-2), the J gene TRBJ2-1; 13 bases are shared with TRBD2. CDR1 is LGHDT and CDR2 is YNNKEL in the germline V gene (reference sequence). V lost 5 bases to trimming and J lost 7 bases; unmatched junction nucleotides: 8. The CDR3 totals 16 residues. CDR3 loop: CASSSHTSGRGNEQFF. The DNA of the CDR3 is TGTGCCAGCAGCTCGCATACTAGCGGGAGGGGGAATGAGCAGTTCTTC.

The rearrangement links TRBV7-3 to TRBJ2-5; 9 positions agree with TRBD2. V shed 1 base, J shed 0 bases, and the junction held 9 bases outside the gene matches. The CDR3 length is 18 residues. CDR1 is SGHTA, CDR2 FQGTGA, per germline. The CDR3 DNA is TGTGCCAGCAGCTTAAAACCTCTGGCGGGGGGGGACCAAGAGACCCAGTACTTC. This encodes CASSLKPLAGGDQETQYF.

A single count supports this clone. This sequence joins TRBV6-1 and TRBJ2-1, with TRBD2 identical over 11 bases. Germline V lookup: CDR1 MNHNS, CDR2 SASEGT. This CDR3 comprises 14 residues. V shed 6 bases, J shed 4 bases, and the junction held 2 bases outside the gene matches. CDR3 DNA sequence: TGTGCCAGCAGCATAGCGGGGGGGTACAATGAGCAGTTCTTC. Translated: CASSIAGGYNEQFF.

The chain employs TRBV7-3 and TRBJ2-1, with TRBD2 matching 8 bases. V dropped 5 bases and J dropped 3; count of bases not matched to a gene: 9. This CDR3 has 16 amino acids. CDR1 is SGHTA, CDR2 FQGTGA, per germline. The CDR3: CASSPVTSGVYNEQFF. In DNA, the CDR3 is TGTGCCAGCAGCCCTGTCACTAGCGGAGTCTACAATGAGCAGTTCTTC.

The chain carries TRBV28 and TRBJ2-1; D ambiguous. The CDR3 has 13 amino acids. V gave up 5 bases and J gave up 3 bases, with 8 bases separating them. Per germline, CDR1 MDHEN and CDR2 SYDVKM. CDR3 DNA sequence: TGTGCCAGCAGTGGGCCTTACTACAATGAGCAGTTCTTC. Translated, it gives CASSGPYYNEQFF.

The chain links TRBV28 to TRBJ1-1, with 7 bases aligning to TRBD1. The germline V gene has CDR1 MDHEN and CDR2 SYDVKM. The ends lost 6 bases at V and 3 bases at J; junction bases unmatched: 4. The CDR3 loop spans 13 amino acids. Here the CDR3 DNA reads TGTGCCAGCAGCCTAGACAGGGACACTGAAGCTTTCTTT. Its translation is CASSLDRDTEAFF.